These 30 T cell receptor beta chains originate from one sample sequenced in a study of T-cell reconstitution after alpha-beta-depleted transplantation in children. The TCRbeta library incorporated unique molecular identifiers. Each CDR3 protein is one row after TCRdb ran MiXCR on the PCR reads. This sample has 90,000 to 100,000 distinct CDR3 sequences, with more than 20% found just once. The source was PBMCs, collected before TCRalphabeta/CD19-depleted stem cell transplant. All receptors derive from a boy between 2 and 10 years old with acute lymphoblastic leukemia, due to receive a stem cell transplant.

V usage is TRBV5-6 and J usage is TRBJ2-5; 12 nucleotides align to TRBD2. Germline V gene lookup returns CDR1 SGHDT and CDR2 YYEEEE. V shed 4 bases, J shed 5 bases, and the junction held 3 bases outside the gene matches. The CDR3 runs to 14 residues. This CDR3 is CASSRLAGAETQYF. CDR3 nucleotide sequence: TGTGCCAGCAGCCGACTAGCGGGAGCGGAGACCCAGTACTTC.

The sample holds a few counts of this clonotype. This chain links TRBV11-2 with TRBJ1-1, with D possibly matching TRBD1 (6 bases). Germline CDR1 and CDR2: SGHAT and FQNNGV. Between the trimmed V and J ends, which lost 0 bases and 6 bases, there was a span of 8 bases. This CDR3 has 13 residues. The CDR3 region has the DNA TGTGCCAGCAGCTTAGACAGGGGAGCTGAAGCTTTCTTT. This encodes CASSLDRGAEAFF.

The V and J genes are TRBV5-1 and TRBJ2-5; 10 bases align to TRBD2. The CDR3 runs to 16 residues. V gave up 1 base and J gave up 4 bases; unmatched junction bases: 7. The V gene's germline CDR1 is SGHRS and CDR2 YFSETQ. Here the CDR3 reads CASSLRRTSGVETQYF. The CDR3 DNA follows: TGCGCCAGCAGCTTGAGGAGGACTAGCGGAGTAGAGACCCAGTACTTC.

In this sample, this clonotype turned up a few times. The V gene is TRBV20-1, the J gene TRBJ2-2, with 11 bases that match TRBD2. V shed 0 bases, J shed 7 bases, and the junction held 13 bases outside the gene matches. Germline lookup yields CDR1 DFQATT and CDR2 SNEGSKA (reference sequence). The CDR3 consists of 18 residues. The chain's CDR3 is CSARDGTSGGAFGGELFF. In nucleotides, the CDR3 is TGCAGTGCTAGAGATGGGACTAGCGGAGGGGCCTTCGGCGGGGAGCTGTTTTTT.

This clonotype was seen more than once but under ten times. The CDR3 sequence is CASSPSRVSNQPQHF. As DNA, the CDR3 is TGTGCCAGCAGTCCGTCAAGGGTTAGCAATCAGCCCCAGCATTTT. The J gene is TRBJ1-5, the V gene TRBV28; D is unresolved. This CDR3 is built from 15 residues. Trimming stripped 5 bases from V and 0 bases from J, with 11 bases between. Germline CDR1 is MDHEN and CDR2 is SYDVKM.

The rearrangement links TRBV5-1 to TRBJ1-6; a weak D match, TRBD1 (5 bases). Trimming removed 4 bases from V and 6 bases from J, with 14 bases in between. This CDR3 contains 15 residues. Germline V gives CDR1 SGHRS, CDR2 YFSETQ. The CDR3 is CASSDRDAGNSPLHF. The CDR3 nucleotides are TGCGCCAGCAGCGATCGGGACGCCGGTAATTCACCCCTCCACTTT.

To note about this clonotype: One junction end does not reproduce the germline sequence, and a read error may be involved. The chain employs TRBV5-1 and TRBJ2-7, with a possible D match to TRBD2 (7 bases). CDR1 SGHRS and CDR2 YFSETQ come from the germline V gene. This CDR3 has 16 amino acids. Written as DNA, the CDR3 is TGCGCCAGCAGATTGGGGGGGGCGGGGGACCTATACGAGCAGTACTTC. As protein: CASRLGGAGDLYEQYF.

This clonotype was found a few times. The V call is TRBV5-1, the J call TRBJ2-1; 9 bases line up with TRBD2. J gave up 4 bases and V 3 bases, and 5 bases lay outside the gene matches. Germline CDR1 reads SGHRS; CDR2 reads YFSETQ. The CDR3 totals 15 residues. The chain's CDR3 is CASSYKTSGYNEQFF. CDR3 DNA sequence: TGCGCCAGCAGCTACAAGACTAGCGGATACAATGAGCAGTTCTTC.

CDR3 coding DNA: TGTGCCAGCAGCTATTTCGGAGGGCCGGGCTCCTACGAGCAGTACTTC. This sequence encodes CASSYFGGPGSYEQYF. This chain links TRBV7-9 with TRBJ2-7; TRBD2 is a possible D gene (6 bases). The CDR3 is 16 residues long. Trimming took off 4 bases at V and 0 bases at J, with 16 bases between the two ends. Germline CDR1 reads SEHNR; CDR2 reads FQNEAQ (reference sequence).

V usage is TRBV10-3 and J usage is TRBJ2-2, with D uncertain. The germline CDR1 and CDR2 sequences are ENHRY and SYGVKD. V lost 2 bases, J lost 5 bases, and 3 bases lay in between. The CDR3 is 12 residues long. CDR3 bases: TGTGCCATCAGTGAGACGACCGGGGAGCTGTTTTTT. It is translated as CAISETTGELFF.

This clonotype was detected a few times. The chain couples TRBV20-1 to TRBJ2-1; D perhaps matches TRBD1 (5 bases). Germline V gene lookup returns CDR1 DFQATT and CDR2 SNEGSKA (reference sequence). V lost 6 bases to trimming and J lost 0 bases, with 15 bases between them. The CDR3 runs 15 residues. In nucleotides, the CDR3 is TGCAGTGCCCCTCAGGGCCGCAGCTCCTACAATGAGCAGTTCTTC. This gives the protein CSAPQGRSSYNEQFF.

The V and J genes are TRBV20-1 and TRBJ2-3, with D unresolved. Looked up from germline, CDR1 is DFQATT and CDR2 is SNEGSKA (reference sequence). Trimming stripped 0 bases from V and 3 bases from J, with 7 bases between. The CDR3 runs to 13 residues. The CDR3 DNA is TGCAGTGCTAGAGATTTAGCAACAGATACGCAGTATTTT. This translates into CSARDLATDTQYF.

This rearrangement joins TRBV28 to TRBJ1-5; TRBD1 matches 9 bases. This CDR3 is 16 amino acids long. The germline CDR1 and CDR2 sequences are MDHEN and SYDVKM. J lost 6 bases, V lost 6 bases, and 12 bases had no gene match. This chain's CDR3 is CASRVPGQGDTQPQHF. The CDR3 DNA sequence: TGTGCCAGCAGAGTACCGGGACAGGGCGATACTCAGCCCCAGCATTTT.

There are a few counts of this clonotype. The V and J genes are TRBV12-3 or TRBV12-4 and TRBJ2-7, with TRBD1 as a possible D gene (6 bases). There are 14 residues in the CDR3. Deletions cut 7 bases from V and 2 bases from J, with 15 bases between. CDR3 nucleotides: TGTGCCAGCACCGCGTTAGGGGGAACCTACGAGCAGTACTTC. Amino acids: CASTALGGTYEQYF.

There are many counts of this clonotype. The V and J genes are TRBV24-1 and TRBJ2-1; 8 bases are shared with TRBD2. CDR3 length equals 13 residues. V lost 7 bases to trimming and J lost 3 bases; unmatched junction nucleotides: 1. Germline V gene sequence: CDR1 KGHDR, CDR2 SFDVKD. The CDR3 sequence: CATRGTSYNEQFF. CDR3 in DNA: TGTGCCACCAGGGGGACTAGCTACAATGAGCAGTTCTTC.

The V and J genes are TRBV27 and TRBJ2-1, with 8 nucleotides matching TRBD2. V shed 4 bases, J shed 4 bases, and the junction held 6 bases outside the gene matches. This CDR3 is 15 amino acids long. CDR1 and CDR2 (germline): MNHEY, SMNVEV (reference sequence). CDR3 DNA: TGTGCCAGCAGTTACCGGGGGGGCTGGTACAATGAGCAGTTCTTC. Amino acid sequence: CASSYRGGWYNEQFF.

There are a few counts of this clonotype. The chain combines TRBV20-1 with TRBJ2-1, with 8 bases identical to TRBD1. CDR1 is DFQATT, CDR2 SNEGSKA, per germline (reference sequence). The CDR3 runs 14 residues. CDR3: CSSSRTGLNNEQFF. CDR3 nucleotides: TGCAGCTCGAGCCGGACAGGGTTGAACAATGAGCAGTTCTTC.

In this sample, this clonotype turned up many times. V and J are TRBV7-3 and TRBJ1-1; D is unresolved. Germline V gene lookup returns CDR1 SGHTA and CDR2 FQGTGA. This CDR3 region has 15 residues. Trimming left V 4 bases short and J 3 bases short, with 15 bases between. The CDR3 DNA sequence: TGTGCCAGCAGCTCTGGACCGGGTGCGGACACTGAAGCTTTCTTT. Protein sequence: CASSSGPGADTEAFF.

This clonotype was detected only a few times. This chain connects TRBV12-3 or TRBV12-4 to TRBJ2-5; the D gene is possibly TRBD1 (5 bases). There are 15 residues in the CDR3. The germline V and J ends were trimmed by 3 bases and 2 bases, with 13 bases remaining between them. CDR3 coding DNA: TGTGCCAGCAGTTTTCGGTGGGCAGGGCAAGAGACCCAGTACTTC. This translates into CASSFRWAGQETQYF.

The rearrangement uses TRBV5-5 and TRBJ2-7; TRBD1 aligns across 9 bases. Germline CDR1 and CDR2: SGHKS and YYEKEE (reference sequence). This CDR3 is built from 16 residues. The junction had 7 bases not matched to a gene; V was cut back by 0 bases and J by 3 bases. CDR3 nucleotide sequence: TGTGCCAGCAGCTTGGAGGGACAGGGAGCAGGCTACGAGCAGTACTTC. This translates into CASSLEGQGAGYEQYF.

V is TRBV7-3 and J is TRBJ2-5; D is unresolved. The length of the CDR3 is 13 residues. Trimming removed 4 bases from V and 5 bases from J, with 11 bases in between. From germline, CDR1 is SGHTA and CDR2 FQGTGA. CDR3 protein: CASSSFIRETQYF. DNA for the CDR3: TGTGCCAGCAGCTCTTTCATCCGGGAGACCCAGTACTTC.

This clonotype appeared many times. The V gene is TRBV5-1, the J gene TRBJ2-1; D gene unclear. Trimming removed 1 base at V and 9 bases at J, with 14 bases between. The CDR3 covers 14 residues. Germline V gene data show CDR1 as SGHRS and CDR2 as YFSETQ. The CDR3 DNA reads TGCGCCAGCAGCTTGTCACAACCGGTGGGTGAGCAGTTCTTC. It is translated as CASSLSQPVGEQFF.

This clonotype has only a few counts. J is TRBJ2-7 and V is TRBV12-3 or TRBV12-4, with no clear D. The ends were cut back, 5 bases at V and 6 bases at J, with 8 bases in the middle. This CDR3 comprises 11 residues. CDR3 DNA sequence: TGTGCCAGCAGTCTAGAGGCCGAGCAGTACTTC. Protein: CASSLEAEQYF.

The CDR3 DNA reads TGTGCCACCAAATTTACAGGGGGCGCAATGGCACCCCTCCACTTT. Its protein is CATKFTGGAMAPLHF. The chain joins TRBV27 to TRBJ1-6, with 9 bases aligning to TRBD1. V trimming: 10 bases; J trimming: 11 bases; junction bases outside the gene matches: 15. This CDR3 has 15 residues. CDR1 MNHEY and CDR2 SMNVEV come from the germline V gene (reference sequence).

This clonotype was recorded a few times. This chain connects TRBV6-5 to TRBJ2-3, with 9 bases lining up with TRBD2. The CDR3 totals 14 residues. From germline, CDR1 is MNHEY and CDR2 SVGAGI. V was pared by 5 bases and J by 11 bases, with 11 bases of the junction left unmatched. CDR3 residues: CASSPSTSGGKQYF. The CDR3 bases are TGTGCCAGCAGTCCCTCGACTAGCGGAGGAAAGCAGTATTTT.

This clonotype was picked up a small number of times. V and J are TRBV7-8 and TRBJ2-1, with TRBD2 as a possible D gene (6 bases). CDR1 and CDR2 from the germline V gene are SGHVS and FQNEAQ. V was clipped by 4 bases and J by 5 bases, with 18 bases between them. The CDR3 length is 16 residues. CDR3 protein: CASSSLSGGPNNEQFF. CDR3 DNA sequence: TGTGCCAGCAGCTCCCTTAGCGGAGGCCCGAACAATGAGCAGTTCTTC.

DNA of the CDR3: TGTGCCAGCAGTGAAGGGGTACGGGGCTACGAGCAGTACTTC. Translated, it gives CASSEGVRGYEQYF. The J gene is TRBJ2-7, the V gene TRBV6-1; tentative D call: TRBD2 (5 bases). In germline, CDR1 is MNHNS, CDR2 SASEGT. V was pared by 1 base and J by 3 bases, with 10 bases between. The CDR3 spans 14 residues.

This clonotype has more than one count but fewer than ten. The chain carries TRBV9 and TRBJ2-2; no firm D call. The CDR3 is made up of 16 amino acids. From germline, CDR1 is SGDLS and CDR2 YYNGEE. Trimming took 3 bases from V and 1 from J, leaving 13 bases between them. CDR3 loop: CASSAEKAWNTGELFF. The DNA of the CDR3 is TGTGCCAGCAGCGCCGAAAAAGCGTGGAACACCGGGGAGCTGTTTTTT.

This chain links TRBV2 with TRBJ1-3; a possible D gene is TRBD1 (5 bases). Per germline, CDR1 SNHLY and CDR2 FYNNEI. Trimming took off 7 bases at V and 0 bases at J, with 13 bases between the two ends. The CDR3 length is 15 residues. The CDR3 nucleotides are TGTGCCAGCATGCCTGACAGCTACTCTGGAAACACCATATATTTT. It encodes CASMPDSYSGNTIYF.

Only a few counts were recorded for this clonotype. CDR3 sequence: CASSLTTAYSNQPQHF. CDR3 nucleotides: TGTGCCAGCAGCTTAACTACAGCTTATAGCAATCAGCCCCAGCATTTT. J is TRBJ1-5 and V is TRBV7-9, with unresolved D. Trimming took 2 bases from V and 0 from J, leaving 11 bases between them. Germline V gene data show CDR1 as SEHNR and CDR2 as FQNEAQ (reference sequence). CDR3 length: 16 amino acids.